This T cell receptor beta chain was captured in a study of siplizumab effects on memory and regulatory T cells. General study results and limits: Most proliferating CD4+ or CD8+ clones, roughly 75-97%, had no naive or memory assignment.

Profiled with immunoSEQ multiplex PCR; TCRdb holds only in-frame clones, not every one. The sample shows about 52,000 clones, under 98% of them seen only once. Concerning this clone itself: The antigen is not known.

The receptor comes from a human donor in good health. The material sequenced was naive CD4+ T cells sorted from blood.

This chain's CDR3 is CASSVGGTGHYEQYF. CDR3 sequence (DNA): TGTGCCAGCAGCGTAGGGGGGACAGGGCACTACGAGCAGTACTTC. The chain carries TRBV9 and TRBJ2-7; the match to TRBD1 covers 9 bases. V was pared by 0 bases and J by 3 bases, with 4 bases of the junction left unmatched. The CDR3 length is 15 residues. Germline values: CDR1 SGDLS, CDR2 YYNGEE.